This paragraph reports one T cell receptor beta chain. Its antigen is unknown. In the PCR, 60 Vbeta and 13 Jbeta primers were used. Assay: immunoSEQ multiplex PCR; the TCRdb copy retains only in-frame clones and omits some. The sample shows 90,000 to 100,000 clones, approximately 80% of them seen only once. The sample originates from a study of cytomegalovirus exposure and HLA in healthy donors. Whole-study results and caveats: CMV antigen specificity of a few CMV-associated chains was confirmed in vitro.

This CDR3 has 15 amino acids. V lost 1 base and J lost 0, with 9 bases in between. Germline assignment: CDR1 SGHVS and CDR2 FQNEAQ. Sampled while nominally healthy, donors likely had unrecorded immune exposures. The sample consisted of PBMCs. J is TRBJ1-2 and V is TRBV7-8; D perhaps matches TRBD1 (5 bases). This TCR was recovered from a man aged 18-30 years in good health and CMV-seronegative. DNA for the CDR3: TGTGCCAGCAGCTTAGACCCAGGGACTAACTATGGCTACACCTTC. This codes for CASSLDPGTNYGYTF.